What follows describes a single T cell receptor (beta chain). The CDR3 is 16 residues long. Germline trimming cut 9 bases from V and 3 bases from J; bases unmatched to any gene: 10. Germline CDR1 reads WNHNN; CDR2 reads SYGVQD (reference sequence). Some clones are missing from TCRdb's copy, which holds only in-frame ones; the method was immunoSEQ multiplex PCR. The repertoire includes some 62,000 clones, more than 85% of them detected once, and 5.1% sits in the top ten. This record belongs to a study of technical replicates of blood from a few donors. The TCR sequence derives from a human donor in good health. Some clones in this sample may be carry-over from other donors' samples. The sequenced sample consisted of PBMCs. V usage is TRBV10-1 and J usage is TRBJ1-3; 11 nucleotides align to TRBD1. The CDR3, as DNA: TGCGCCAGTCCGGGCCTGGACAGGGGGCGTGGAAACACCATATATTTT. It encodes CASPGLDRGRGNTIYF.